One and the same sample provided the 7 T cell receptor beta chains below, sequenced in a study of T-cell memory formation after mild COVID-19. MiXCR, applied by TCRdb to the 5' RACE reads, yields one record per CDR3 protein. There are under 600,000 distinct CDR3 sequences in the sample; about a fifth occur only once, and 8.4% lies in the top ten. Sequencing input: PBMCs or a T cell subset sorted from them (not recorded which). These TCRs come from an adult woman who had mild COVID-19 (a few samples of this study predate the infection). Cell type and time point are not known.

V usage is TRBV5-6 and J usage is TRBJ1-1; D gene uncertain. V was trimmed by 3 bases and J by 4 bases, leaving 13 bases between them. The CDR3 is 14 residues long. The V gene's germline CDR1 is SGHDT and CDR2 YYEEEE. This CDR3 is CASSSLDAGTEAFF. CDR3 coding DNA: TGTGCCAGCAGCTCATTAGACGCTGGCACTGAAGCTTTCTTT.

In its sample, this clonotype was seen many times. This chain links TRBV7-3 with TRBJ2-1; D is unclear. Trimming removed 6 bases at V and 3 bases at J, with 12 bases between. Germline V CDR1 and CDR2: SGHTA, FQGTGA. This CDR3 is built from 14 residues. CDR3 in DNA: TGTGCCAGCAGTCCCGGGTCAGGCTACAATGAGCAGTTCTTC. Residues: CASSPGSGYNEQFF. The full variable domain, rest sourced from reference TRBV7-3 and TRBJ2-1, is GAGVSQTPSNKVTEKGKYVELRCDPISGHTALYWYRQSLGQGPEFLIYFQGTGAADDSGLPNDRFFAVRPEGSVSTLKIQRTERGDSAVYLCASSPGSGYNEQFFGPGTRLTVL.

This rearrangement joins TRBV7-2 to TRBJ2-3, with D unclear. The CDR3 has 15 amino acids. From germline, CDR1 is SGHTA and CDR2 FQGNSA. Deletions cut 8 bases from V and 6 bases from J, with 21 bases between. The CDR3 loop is CASLSQGLVTDTQYF. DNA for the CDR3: TGTGCCAGCTTGAGTCAAGGGCTAGTTACTGATACGCAGTATTTT.

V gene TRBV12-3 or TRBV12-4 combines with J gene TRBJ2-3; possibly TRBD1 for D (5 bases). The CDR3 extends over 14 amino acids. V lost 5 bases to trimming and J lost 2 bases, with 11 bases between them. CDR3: CASSQGLFTDTQYF. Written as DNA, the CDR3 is TGTGCCAGCAGTCAGGGCCTATTCACAGATACGCAGTATTTT.

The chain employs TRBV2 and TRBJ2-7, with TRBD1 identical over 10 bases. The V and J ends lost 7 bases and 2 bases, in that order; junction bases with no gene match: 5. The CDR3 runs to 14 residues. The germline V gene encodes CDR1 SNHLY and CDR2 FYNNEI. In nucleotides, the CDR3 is TGTGCCAGCACCGGGACAGGGGTCACCTACGAGCAGTACTTC. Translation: CASTGTGVTYEQYF.

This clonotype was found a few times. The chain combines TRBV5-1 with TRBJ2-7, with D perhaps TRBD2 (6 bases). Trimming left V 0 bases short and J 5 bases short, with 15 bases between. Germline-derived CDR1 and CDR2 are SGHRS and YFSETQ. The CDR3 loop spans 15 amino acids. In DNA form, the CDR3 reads TGCGCCAGCAGCTTGGAGGGGCAGGGAGGAAACGAGCAGTACTTC. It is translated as CASSLEGQGGNEQYF.

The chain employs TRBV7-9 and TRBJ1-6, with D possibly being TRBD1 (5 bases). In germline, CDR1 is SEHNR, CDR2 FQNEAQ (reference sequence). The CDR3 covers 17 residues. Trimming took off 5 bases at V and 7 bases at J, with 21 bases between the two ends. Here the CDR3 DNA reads TGTGCCAGCAGCCGTTTCATTACCGGGACGGCGAATTCACCCCTCCACTTT. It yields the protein CASSRFITGTANSPLHF.